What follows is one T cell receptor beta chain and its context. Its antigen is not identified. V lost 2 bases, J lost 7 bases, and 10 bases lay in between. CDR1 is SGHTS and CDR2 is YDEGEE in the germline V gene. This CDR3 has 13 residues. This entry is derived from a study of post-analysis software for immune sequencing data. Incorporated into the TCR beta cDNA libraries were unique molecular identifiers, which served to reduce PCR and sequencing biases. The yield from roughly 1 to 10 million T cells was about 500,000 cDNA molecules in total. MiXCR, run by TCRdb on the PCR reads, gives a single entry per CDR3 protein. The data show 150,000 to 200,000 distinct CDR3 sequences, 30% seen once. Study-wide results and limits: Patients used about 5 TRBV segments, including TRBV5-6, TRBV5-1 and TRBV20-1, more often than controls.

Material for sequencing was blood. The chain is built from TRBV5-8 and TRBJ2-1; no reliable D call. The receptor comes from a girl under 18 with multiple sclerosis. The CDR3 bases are TGTGCCAGCAGCTTTGGCGCCAGAAATGAGCAGTTCTTC. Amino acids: CASSFGARNEQFF.